The 7 T cell receptor beta chains below were found in one sample sequenced in a study of shared clonotypes between healthy human individuals. Sequencing used immunoSEQ multiplex PCR; TCRdb keeps in-frame clones, though not all of them. Found here are about 2.4 million clones, roughly 92% of them singletons; the top ten hold about 0.13%. Material: naive CD4+ T cells sorted from blood. Subset in this sample: CD45RA+ positively selected. These receptors were taken from a man aged 18 to 29 in good health.

This clone was detected only once. The chain links TRBV7-9 to TRBJ1-6; no firm D call. Per germline, CDR1 SEHNR and CDR2 FQNEAQ (reference sequence). The CDR3 extends over 16 amino acids. Trimming removed 5 bases from V and 0 bases from J, with 11 bases in between. CDR3 bases: TGTGCCAGCAGCGAGGAGGTTAGCTCCTATAATTCACCCCTCCACTTT. The encoded protein is CASSEEVSSYNSPLHF.

The gene calls are TRBV6-4 and TRBJ2-2, with 9 bases lining up with TRBD2. The CDR3 contains 15 residues. Germline CDR1 and CDR2: MRHNA and SNTAGT. J was trimmed by 3 bases and V by 6 bases; bases with no gene match: 5. DNA for the CDR3: TGTGCCAGCAGAGCTCTAGCGGGGTACACCGGGGAGCTGTTTTTT. It codes for CASRALAGYTGELFF.

This chain joins TRBV7-3 and TRBJ2-2; D perhaps matches TRBD1 (5 bases). The CDR3 extends over 15 amino acids. V was pared by 5 bases and J by 3 bases, with 13 bases between. The germline V gene encodes CDR1 SGHTA and CDR2 FQGTGA. The CDR3 nucleotides are TGTGCCAGCAGCCCAGAAATAGGGGACACCGGGGAGCTGTTTTTT. Its protein is CASSPEIGDTGELFF.

This chain uses TRBV7-8 with TRBJ2-3; no definite D call. CDR3 size: 15 residues. The V and J ends lost 2 bases and 4 bases respectively, with 13 bases between them. CDR1 is SGHVS, CDR2 FQNEAQ, per germline. The CDR3, as DNA: TGTGCCAGCAGCTTATCTGGATCCTGGGCAGATACGCAGTATTTT. It encodes CASSLSGSWADTQYF. The full variable domain, rest sourced from reference TRBV7-8 and TRBJ2-3, is GAGVSQSPRYKVAKRGQDVALRCDPISGHVSLFWYQQALGQGPEFLTYFQNEAQLDKSGLPSDRFFAERPEGSVSTLKIQRTQQEDSAVYLCASSLSGSWADTQYFGPGTRLTVL.

The chain uses TRBV19 and TRBJ2-1; possibly TRBD1 or TRBD2 for D (5 bases each). V was pared by 10 bases and J by 5 bases, with 9 bases between. The CDR3 is 11 amino acids. The germline V gene has CDR1 LNHDA and CDR2 SQIVND (reference sequence). Written as DNA, the CDR3 is TGTGCCACCCCGGGACACAATGAGCAGTTCTTC. Its protein product is CATPGHNEQFF.

A note on this clone: The CDR3 does not end in the conserved phenylalanine or tryptophan, so this is likely a read error. The CDR3 region has the DNA TGCGCCAGCAGTGACGGCTCCTACGAGCAGTACCTC. This codes for CASSDGSYEQYL. V is TRBV10-2 and J is TRBJ2-7, with D unclear. V was pared by 3 bases and J by 0 bases, with 3 bases between. CDR1 is WSHSY and CDR2 is SAAADI in the germline V gene. The CDR3 has 12 residues.

V and J are TRBV27 and TRBJ2-3; D unresolved. The CDR3 contains 15 residues. Between the trimmed V and J ends, which lost 2 bases and 0 bases, there was a span of 9 bases. The V gene's germline CDR1 is MNHEY and CDR2 SMNVEV (reference sequence). CDR3 sequence (DNA): TGTGCCAGCAGTTTACAGTTTCCTAGCACAGATACGCAGTATTTT. Encoded protein: CASSLQFPSTDTQYF.